The clone carrying this T cell receptor beta chain was recorded once. The sample originates from a study of blood T cell repertoires in COVID-19. Looking at the study overall: Researchers got acute and convalescent COVID-19 samples from the United States, Italy and Spain.

This table comes from immunoSEQ multiplex PCR, and its TCRdb copy is limited to in-frame clones, with some not included. This repertoire shows 20,000 to 25,000 clones, about nine tenths found once; its top ten account for over 20%. Germline CDR1 is SGHTA and CDR2 is FQGNSA. The CDR3 is made up of 16 amino acids. Losses at the gene ends were 8 bases for V and 10 bases for J; bases not matched to a gene: 20. This TCR came from a man in his 70s in a cohort sampled during active COVID-19. Material: peripheral blood. V is TRBV7-2 and J is TRBJ2-1; 7 nucleotides agree with TRBD2. The CDR3 protein is CASRSRAGASYGEQFF. CDR3 DNA sequence: TGTGCCAGCCGGAGTCGGGCGGGAGCGTCCTATGGGGAGCAGTTCTTC.